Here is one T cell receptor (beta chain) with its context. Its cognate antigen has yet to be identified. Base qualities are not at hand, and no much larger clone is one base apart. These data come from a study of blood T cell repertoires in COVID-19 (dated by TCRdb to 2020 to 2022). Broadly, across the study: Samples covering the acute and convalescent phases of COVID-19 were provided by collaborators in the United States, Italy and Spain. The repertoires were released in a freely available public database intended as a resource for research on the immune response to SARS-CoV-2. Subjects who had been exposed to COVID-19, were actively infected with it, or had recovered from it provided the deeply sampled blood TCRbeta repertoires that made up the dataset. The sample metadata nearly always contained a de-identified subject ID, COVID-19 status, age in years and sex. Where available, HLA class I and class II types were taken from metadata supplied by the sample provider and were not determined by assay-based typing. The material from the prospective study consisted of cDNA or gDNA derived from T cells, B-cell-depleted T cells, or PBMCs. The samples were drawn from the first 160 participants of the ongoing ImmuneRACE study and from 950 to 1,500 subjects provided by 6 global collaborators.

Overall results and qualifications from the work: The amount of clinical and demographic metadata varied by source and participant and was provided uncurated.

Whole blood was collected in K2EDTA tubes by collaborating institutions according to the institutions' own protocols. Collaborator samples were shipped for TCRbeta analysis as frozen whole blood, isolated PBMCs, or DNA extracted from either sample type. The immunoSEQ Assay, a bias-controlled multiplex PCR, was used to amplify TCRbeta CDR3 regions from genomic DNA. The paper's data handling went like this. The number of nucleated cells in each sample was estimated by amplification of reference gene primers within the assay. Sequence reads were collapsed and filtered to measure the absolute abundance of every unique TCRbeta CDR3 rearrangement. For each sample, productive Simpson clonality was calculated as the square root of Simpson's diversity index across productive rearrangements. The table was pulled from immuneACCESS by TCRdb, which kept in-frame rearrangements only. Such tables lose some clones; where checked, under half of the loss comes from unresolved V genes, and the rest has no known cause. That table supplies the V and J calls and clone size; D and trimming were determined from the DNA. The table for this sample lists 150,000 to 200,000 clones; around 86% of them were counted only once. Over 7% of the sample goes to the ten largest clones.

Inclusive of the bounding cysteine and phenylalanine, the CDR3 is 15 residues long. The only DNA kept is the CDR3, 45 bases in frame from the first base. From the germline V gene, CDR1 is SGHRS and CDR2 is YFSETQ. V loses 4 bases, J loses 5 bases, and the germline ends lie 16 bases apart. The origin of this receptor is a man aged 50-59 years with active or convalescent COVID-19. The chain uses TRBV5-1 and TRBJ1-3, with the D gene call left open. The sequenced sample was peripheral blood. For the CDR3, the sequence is CASSTDELSRNTIYF. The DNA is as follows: TGCGCCAGCAGCACCGACGAACTATCCCGAAACACCATATATTTT.